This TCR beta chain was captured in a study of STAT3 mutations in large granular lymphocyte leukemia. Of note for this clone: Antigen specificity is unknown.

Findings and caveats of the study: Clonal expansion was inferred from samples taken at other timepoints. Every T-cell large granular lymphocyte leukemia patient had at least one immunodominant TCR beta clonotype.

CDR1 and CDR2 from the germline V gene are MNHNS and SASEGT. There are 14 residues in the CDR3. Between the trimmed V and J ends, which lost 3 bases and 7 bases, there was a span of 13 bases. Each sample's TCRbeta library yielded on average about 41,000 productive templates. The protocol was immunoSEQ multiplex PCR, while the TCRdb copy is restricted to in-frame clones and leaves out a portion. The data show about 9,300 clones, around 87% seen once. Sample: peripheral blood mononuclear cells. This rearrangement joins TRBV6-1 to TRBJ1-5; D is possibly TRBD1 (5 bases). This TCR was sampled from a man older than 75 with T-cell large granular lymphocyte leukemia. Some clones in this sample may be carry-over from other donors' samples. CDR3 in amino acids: CASSDLGVRQPQHF. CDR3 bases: TGTGCCAGCAGTGATTTAGGGGTACGGCAGCCCCAGCATTTT.